Listed below are T cell receptor beta chains from one sample, sequenced in a study of PD-1 blockade in classical Hodgkin lymphoma. Only in-frame clones appear in the TCRdb table, and some are missing; sequencing was by immunoSEQ multiplex PCR. The sample comprises about 28,000 clones, 80% of which are singletons, and 15% to 20% rests with the top ten. The material was peripheral blood mononuclear cells (PBMCs), obtained before the fourth cycle of nivolumab. These receptors originate from a human donor with classical Hodgkin lymphoma. Each CDR3 is given with its conserved first and last residue. The D gene is left open where the match is weak. Expanded clones get a size class; other rows say once, few or many, or leave the size out.

.	once	TRBV6-1	TRBJ1-3	TGTGCCAGCGGGTTGGGGACCTCTGGAAACACCATATATTTT	CASGLGTSGNTIYF
TRBD2	medium-sized	TRBV9	TRBJ2-3	TGTGCCAGCAGCTCTTTAGCGGGAGGGCCTGCAGATACGCAGTATTTT	CASSSLAGGPADTQYF
.	.	TRBV4-2	TRBJ1-1	TGTGCCAGCAGCCAAGATGAGGCCAGTTTGAACACTGAAGCTTTCTTT	CASSQDEASLNTEAFF
TRBD2	.	TRBV10-3	TRBJ2-1	TGTGCCATCAAAGCGGGAGATGTGAATGAGCAGTTCTTC	CAIKAGDVNEQFF
.	.	TRBV5-1	TRBJ1-1	TGCGCCAGCAGCTTTCGGACAGACCTTCTGAACACTGAAGCTTTCTTT	CASSFRTDLLNTEAFF
TRBD2	.	TRBV15	TRBJ2-2	TGTGCCACCAGCAGCCTGGGACTAGCGGGACCCACCGGGGAGCTGTTTTTT	CATSSLGLAGPTGELFF
.	.	TRBV5-1	TRBJ1-1	TGCGCCAGCAGCCTGACCGATGAAGCTTTCTTT	CASSLTDEAFF
.	.	TRBV6-5	TRBJ2-5	TGTGCCAGCAGTTACCGCGGGACGACTCAAGAGACCCAGTACTTC	CASSYRGTTQETQYF
TRBD1	.	TRBV5-1	TRBJ2-3	TGCGCCAGCAGCTTGAAACCGGGACAGGGAAGCACAGATACGCAGTATTTT	CASSLKPGQGSTDTQYF
.	.	TRBV27	TRBJ1-6	TGTGCCAGCAGTTTACGGGGCAGGGGCACCTATAATTCACCCCTCCACTTT	CASSLRGRGTYNSPLHF
.	.	TRBV5-1	TRBJ2-1	TGCGCCAGCAGTCCAGGAGGAATATACAATGAGCAGTTCTTC	CASSPGGIYNEQFF
.	.	TRBV6-6	TRBJ2-7	TGTGCCAGCAGTTACTACGCGGGTCTCTCCTACGAGCAGTACTTC	CASSYYAGLSYEQYF
TRBD2	.	TRBV2	TRBJ2-5	TGTGCCAGCAGTGCGACTAGCGGGAGGCCCTATAGGCGGCAAGAGACCCAGTACTTC	CASSATSGRPYRRQETQYF
TRBD2	.	TRBV7-9	TRBJ2-3	TGTGCCAGCAGCTTACTAGCGGGCCTCACAGATACGCAGTATTTT	CASSLLAGLTDTQYF
.	.	TRBV5-1	TRBJ2-2	TGCGCCAGCAGCTTGACAACGAACACCGGGGAGCTGTTTTTT	CASSLTTNTGELFF
TRBD2	.	TRBV5-1	TRBJ2-1	TGCGCCAGCAGCTTGGTTAACGGGACTAGCGTTTCTCCGCCCAATGAGCAGTTCTTC	CASSLVNGTSVSPPNEQFF
.	.	TRBV5-1	TRBJ2-7	TGCGCCAGCAGTCGGGGCGGTACCTACGAGCAGTACTTC	CASSRGGTYEQYF
.	.	TRBV14	TRBJ2-1	TGTGCCAGCAGCCAAGTCCGGAAGCCCCCCTACAATGAGCAGTTCTTC	CASSQVRKPPYNEQFF
.	.	TRBV4-1	TRBJ2-2	TGCGCCAGCAGCCTCGGGGTAGCGCCCGCGGGGGAGCTGTTTTTT	CASSLGVAPAGELFF
TRBD2	.	TRBV19	TRBJ2-7	TGTGCCAGTAGTACTAGCGGGGGATCCTACGAGCAGTACTTC	CASSTSGGSYEQYF
TRBD2	.	TRBV19	TRBJ2-2	TGTGCCAGTAGTATAAGCGCTAGCGGGAGAGGGTACACCGGGGAGCTGTTTTTT	CASSISASGRGYTGELFF
TRBD1	once	TRBV5-4	TRBJ1-4	TGTGCCAGCAGCTTAGGGACAGGGGAGGCAACTAATGAAAAACTGTTTTTT	CASSLGTGEATNEKLFF
.	.	TRBV7-6	TRBJ1-5	TGTGCCAGCAGCTTAGCAGGGGATCAGCCCCAGCATTTT	CASSLAGDQPQHF
TRBD2	.	TRBV13	TRBJ2-3	TGTGCCAGCGGGACTAGCGGATATTTTAGCACAGATACGCAGTATTTT	CASGTSGYFSTDTQYF
TRBD2	.	TRBV6-5	TRBJ2-3	TGTGCCAGCAGTTTAGCGGGAGGGAACACAGATACGCAGTATTTT	CASSLAGGNTDTQYF
.	few	TRBV9	TRBJ2-3	TGTGCCAGCAGCGTACTAGCTGTAGCGGATACGCAGTATTTT	CASSVLAVADTQYF
.	.	TRBV6-5	TRBJ2-2	TGTGCCAGCAGTACGCAGGGTTCCGGGGAGCTGTTTTTT	CASSTQGSGELFF
TRBD1	.	TRBV5-5	TRBJ2-2	TGTGCCAGCAGATTACAGGGGACCACCGGGGAGCTGTTTTTT	CASRLQGTTGELFF
TRBD1	few	TRBV7-8	TRBJ1-6	TGTGCCAGCAGCCTGACAGGGGATAATTCACCCCTCCACTTT	CASSLTGDNSPLHF
TRBD2	.	TRBV27	TRBJ2-3	TGTGCCAGCAAACCGGGACTATTCACAGATACGCAGTATTTT	CASKPGLFTDTQYF
.	.	TRBV10-3	TRBJ1-3	TGTGCCGTCAGGGAGAGCTCTGGAAACACCATATATTTT	CAVRESSGNTIYF
.	.	TRBV5-1	TRBJ2-1	TGCGCCAGCAGCTTGGATGCCATGGGTGGTAGCGGCTACAATGAGCAGTTCTTC	CASSLDAMGGSGYNEQFF
.	.	TRBV27	TRBJ2-2	TGTGCCAGCAGTCAGAACTCAGGGGCTACCGGGGAGCTGTTTTTT	CASSQNSGATGELFF
.	.	TRBV11-2	TRBJ2-5	TGTGCCAGCACCGAATGGGGTCAGACCCAGTACTTC	CASTEWGQTQYF
TRBD1	.	TRBV28	TRBJ1-4	TGTGCCAGCAGTCACGGGACAGTCGGTGAAAAACTGTTTTTT	CASSHGTVGEKLFF
TRBD1	.	TRBV19	TRBJ1-1	TGTGCCAGTAGTCCCCAGACAGGGATTTATTTTTCGGGAGCTTTCTTT	CASSPQTGIYFSGAFF
.	.	TRBV10-2	TRBJ2-1	TGCGCCAGCAGTGAGCGGGGAATGGTCTGGACCTACAATGAGCAGTTCTTC	CASSERGMVWTYNEQFF
TRBD2	.	TRBV18	TRBJ2-7	TGTGCCAGCTCACCCGCTAGCGGGAGGGTTACCTACGAGCAGTACTTC	CASSPASGRVTYEQYF
.	.	TRBV1	TRBJ2-7	TGCACCAGCAGCCAAGATCCACTAGTGGGGGAGCAGTACTTC	CTSSQDPLVGEQYF
TRBD2	.	TRBV5-1	TRBJ2-3	TGCGCCAGCAGGACGCAGCGGGAGGACACAGATACGCAGTATTTT	CASRTQREDTDTQYF
.	.	TRBV6-1	TRBJ2-1	TGTGCCAGCAGCCGGGACGGAGAACACAATGAGCAGTTCTTC	CASSRDGEHNEQFF
.	.	TRBV23-1	TRBJ1-1	TGCGCCAGCAGCCGTCCCGAGACTGAAGCTTTCTTT	CASSRPETEAFF
TRBD1	.	TRBV29-1	TRBJ2-1	TGCAGCGTCTCGGACAGGGTGGGCAATGAGCAGTTCTTC	CSVSDRVGNEQFF
.	few	TRBV6-5	TRBJ2-7	TGTGCCAGCAGACCGGGACTGCCAGGAAACGAGCAGTACTTC	CASRPGLPGNEQYF
.	.	TRBV28	TRBJ1-5	TGTGCCAGCCTCCCTGGAGAGAGGGCCACGAATCAGCCCCAGCATTTT	CASLPGERATNQPQHF
.	.	TRBV7-9	TRBJ1-5	TGTGCCAGCAGCTTAGGTGTGGGGAATAGCAATCAGCCCCAGCATTTT	CASSLGVGNSNQPQHF
.	.	TRBV6-6	TRBJ1-2	TGTGCCACCATCGGGCAGAACTATGGCTACACCTTC	CATIGQNYGYTF
.	.	TRBV5-4	TRBJ2-5	TGTGCCAGCAGCTTGGTGAGGGGTGAGACCCAGTACTTC	CASSLVRGETQYF
.	.	TRBV2	TRBJ1-5	TGTGCCAGCAGCTCTGGGGCAGGTAATCAGCCCCAGCATTTT	CASSSGAGNQPQHF